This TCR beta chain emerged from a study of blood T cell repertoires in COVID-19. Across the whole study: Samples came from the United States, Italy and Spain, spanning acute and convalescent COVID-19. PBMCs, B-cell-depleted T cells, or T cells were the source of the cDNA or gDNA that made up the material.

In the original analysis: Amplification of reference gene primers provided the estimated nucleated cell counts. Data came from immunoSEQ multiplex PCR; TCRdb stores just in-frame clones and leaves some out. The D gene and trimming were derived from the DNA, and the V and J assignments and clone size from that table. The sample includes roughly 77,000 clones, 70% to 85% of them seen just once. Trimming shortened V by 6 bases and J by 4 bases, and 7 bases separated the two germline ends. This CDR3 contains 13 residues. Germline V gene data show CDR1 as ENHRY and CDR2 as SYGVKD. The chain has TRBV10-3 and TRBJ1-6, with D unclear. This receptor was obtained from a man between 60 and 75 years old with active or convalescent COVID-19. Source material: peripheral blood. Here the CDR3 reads CAIRGGYNSPLHF. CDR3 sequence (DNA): TGTGCCATCAGAGGAGGATATAATTCACCCCTCCACTTT.